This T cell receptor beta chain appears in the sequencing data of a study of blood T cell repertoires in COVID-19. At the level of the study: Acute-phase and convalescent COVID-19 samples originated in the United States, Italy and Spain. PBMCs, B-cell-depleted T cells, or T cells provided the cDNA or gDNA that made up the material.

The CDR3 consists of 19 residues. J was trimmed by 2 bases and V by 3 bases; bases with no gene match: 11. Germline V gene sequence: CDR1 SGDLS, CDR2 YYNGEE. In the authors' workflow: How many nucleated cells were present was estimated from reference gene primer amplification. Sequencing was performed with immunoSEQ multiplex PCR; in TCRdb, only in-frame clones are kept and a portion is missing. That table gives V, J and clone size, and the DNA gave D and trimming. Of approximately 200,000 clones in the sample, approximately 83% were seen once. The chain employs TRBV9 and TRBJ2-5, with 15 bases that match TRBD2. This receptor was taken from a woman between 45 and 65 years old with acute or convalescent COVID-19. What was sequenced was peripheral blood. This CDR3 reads CASSASGTSGRTHQETQYF. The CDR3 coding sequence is TGTGCCAGCAGCGCAAGCGGGACTAGCGGGAGGACCCATCAAGAGACCCAGTACTTC.